The subject of this entry is one T cell receptor (beta chain). Its antigen is not identified. Repertoires were generated with immunoSEQ multiplex PCR, while TCRdb's copy carries only in-frame clones and drops some. The data show 82,000 or so clones, with approximately 89% seen just once and 2.4% held by the top ten. This sample stems from a study of OX40 agonist ivuxolimab in advanced cancers. For the study at large: Across the patients, intravenous ivuxolimab was delivered every 2 weeks at 0.01 to 10 mg/kg. Mean age around 64 years, range about 20 to 85; about 81% male.

V lost 7 bases, J lost 5 bases, and 7 bases stayed unmatched. This CDR3 comprises 13 residues. Germline CDR1 is MNHEY and CDR2 is SMNVEV (reference sequence). General study results and limits: The CD4+ and CD8+ T cells in the blood had expanded clonally by week 6 at 0.1 to 3.0 mg/kg.

Sequences were derived from CD4+ or CD8+ T cells sorted from blood, sampled in a trial of the OX40 agonist ivuxolimab. The V gene is TRBV27, the J gene TRBJ1-1; 7 bases fit TRBD1. The source is an adult with an advanced solid tumor such as melanoma, head and neck, liver or kidney cancer. The CDR3 loop reads CASTRTGVTEAFF. DNA for the CDR3: TGTGCCAGCACCCGCACAGGGGTAACTGAAGCTTTCTTT.